The subject of this entry is one TCR beta chain. The second PCR ran about 6 to 12 cycles with a sample-barcoded 5' primer and J-beta primers. In TCRdb, the 5' RACE reads were re-called with MiXCR into one record per CDR3 protein. This table holds over 1,500,000 distinct CDR3 sequences, roughly 52% found once. RNA extraction gave at least 5.5 micrograms of total RNA per sample. This sample stems from a study of blood T cells in healthy people across ages. Sequenced material: blood. This clonotype originated in a woman in her thirties or forties in good health.

The CDR3 sequence: CASRAGFGNEQFF. The CDR3 nucleotides read TGTGCCAGCAGAGCGGGGTTCGGTAATGAGCAGTTCTTC. The chain carries TRBV6-5 and TRBJ2-1, with 7 bases that match TRBD2. This CDR3 is 13 amino acids long. The germline CDR1 and CDR2 sequences are MNHEY and SVGAGI. V shed 6 bases and J 7 bases; nucleotides not matched to a gene: 6.